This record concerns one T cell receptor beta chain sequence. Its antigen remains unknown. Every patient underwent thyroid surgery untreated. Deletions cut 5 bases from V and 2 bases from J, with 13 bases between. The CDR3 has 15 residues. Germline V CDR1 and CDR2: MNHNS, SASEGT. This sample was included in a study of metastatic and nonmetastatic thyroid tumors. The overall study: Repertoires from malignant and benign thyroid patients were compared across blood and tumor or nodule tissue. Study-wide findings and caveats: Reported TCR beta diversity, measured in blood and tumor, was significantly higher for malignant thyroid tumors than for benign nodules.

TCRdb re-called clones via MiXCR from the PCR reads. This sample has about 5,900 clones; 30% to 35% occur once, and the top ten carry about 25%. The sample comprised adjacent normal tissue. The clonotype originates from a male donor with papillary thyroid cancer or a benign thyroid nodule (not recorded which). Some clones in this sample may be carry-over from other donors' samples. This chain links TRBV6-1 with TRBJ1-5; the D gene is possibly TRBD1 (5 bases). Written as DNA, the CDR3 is TGTGCCAGCAGTCGGGACCAAAATCGCAATCAGCCCCAGCATTTT. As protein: CASSRDQNRNQPQHF.